This T cell receptor beta chain was sequenced in a study of T cells after yellow fever vaccination. The CDR3 has 12 amino acids. Per germline, CDR1 DFQATT and CDR2 SNEGSKA (reference sequence). Trimming pared 4 bases from V and 7 bases from J, leaving 11 bases between. One entry per CDR3 protein, called by TCRdb with MiXCR from the 5' RACE reads. The sample consists of about 350,000 distinct CDR3 sequences, about an eighth of them appearing once. This clonotype was detected ten times or more. The sequenced sample was CD4+ T cells sorted from PBMCs, obtained 15 days after the yellow fever booster vaccination. This chain joins TRBV20-1 and TRBJ2-1; D unresolved. This TCR derives from a man aged 18 to 30 who received the YFV17D yellow fever vaccine. DNA of the CDR3: TGCAGTGCTAAGAAGCTTCAGAATGAGCAGTTCTTC. Its translation is CSAKKLQNEQFF.